Following are 24 T cell receptor beta chains from one sample sequenced in a study of metastatic and nonmetastatic thyroid tumors. Using MiXCR, TCRdb re-called clones from the PCR reads. This sample has 40,000 or so clones, with 15% to 20% found just once. None of the patients had undergone any treatment ahead of thyroid surgery. Sequenced input: blood. The receptors were gathered from a female donor with papillary thyroid cancer or a benign thyroid nodule (not recorded which). Some clones in this sample may be carry-over from other donors' samples.

This chain connects TRBV5-1 to TRBJ1-2; D is unclear. The CDR3 covers 14 residues. The germline V gene has CDR1 SGHRS and CDR2 YFSETQ. The V gene lost 0 bases and the J gene lost 2 bases, with 8 bases spanning the gap. The CDR3 DNA reads as TGCGCCAGCAGCTTGGTGGACTCCAACTATGGCTACACCTTC. Protein: CASSLVDSNYGYTF.

This clone is categorized as medium-sized. The chain's CDR3 is CASSLEGTYEQYF. CDR3 in DNA: TGTGCCAGCAGTTTAGAGGGGACCTACGAGCAGTACTTC. This sequence joins TRBV12-3 or TRBV12-4 and TRBJ2-7; perhaps TRBD1 as D (5 bases). This CDR3 is 13 amino acids long. V lost 1 base and J lost 2, with 6 bases in between.

In this sample, this clone turned up many times. The rearrangement links TRBV20-1 to TRBJ2-1; 11 bases match TRBD2. Germline V gene sequence: CDR1 DFQATT, CDR2 SNEGSKA (reference sequence). The J segment lost 0 bases and the V segment lost 5 bases, leaving 6 bases of the junction unmatched. There are 16 residues in the CDR3. The CDR3 region is CSADGTSGGSYNEQFF. The CDR3, as DNA: TGCAGTGCTGACGGGACTAGCGGCGGCTCCTACAATGAGCAGTTCTTC.

V usage is TRBV20-1 and J usage is TRBJ2-7, with TRBD1 matching over 8 bases. The germline V gene has CDR1 DFQATT and CDR2 SNEGSKA (reference sequence). This CDR3 comprises 15 residues. Unmatched junction bases numbered 11, after V lost 5 bases and J lost 2 bases. CDR3 DNA: TGCAGTGCTTCCCCTCGGGACAGGATAACCTACGAGCAGTACTTC. Translation: CSASPRDRITYEQYF.

This clone was seen repeatedly, ten times or more. The genes are TRBV28 and TRBJ2-1; D is possibly TRBD2 (6 bases). CDR3 length equals 15 residues. The germline gives CDR1 MDHEN, CDR2 SYDVKM. With 6 bases removed from V and 5 bases from J, the gap between germline ends came to 17 bases. CDR3 nucleotides: TGTGCCAGCAGACGGGACTCCACCGACCACAATGAGCAGTTCTTC. This codes for CASRRDSTDHNEQFF.

This clone was seen more than once but under ten times. A clone one base away is much larger, so this may be a read error. V and J are TRBV6-1 and TRBJ1-4; the D is unclear. CDR3 length: 13 amino acids. The germline gives CDR1 MNHNS, CDR2 SASEGT. CDR3 residues: CALIQTTNEKLFF. The CDR3 nucleotides are TGTGCTCTTATACAGACAACTAATGAAAAACTGTTTTTT.

The sample holds a few counts of this clone. This chain connects TRBV15 to TRBJ2-5; perhaps TRBD1 as D (6 bases). This CDR3 has 15 residues. The V end was cut by 0 bases, the J end by 5 bases, with 13 bases between. Germline V gives CDR1 LNHNV, CDR2 YYDKDF (reference sequence). CDR3 sequence (DNA): TGTGCCACCAGCAGAGATGGGGACAAGGGGGAGACCCAGTACTTC. Residues: CATSRDGDKGETQYF.

This clone was observed at least ten times. The rearrangement joins TRBV6-1 to TRBJ2-5; TRBD2 might be the D (6 bases). CDR1 is MNHNS, CDR2 SASEGT, per germline. This CDR3 comprises 18 residues. Trimming shortened V by 1 base and J by 5 bases, and 23 bases separated the two germline ends. The DNA of the CDR3 is TGTGCCAGCAGTGAAGAGGTCCTACTGGCGGGGCGAGGGGAGACCCAGTACTTC. Its translation is CASSEEVLLAGRGETQYF.

This clone appeared many times. The V call is TRBV20-1, the J call TRBJ2-5; D perhaps matches TRBD2 (6 bases). The CDR3 contains 18 residues. From germline, CDR1 is DFQATT and CDR2 SNEGSKA (reference sequence). Trimming took 1 base from V and 5 from J, leaving 26 bases between them. The CDR3 sequence: CSARVPVAQEGGRETQYF. The CDR3 DNA sequence: TGCAGTGCTAGAGTCCCGGTGGCACAGGAAGGAGGGAGGGAGACCCAGTACTTC.

The chain's CDR3 is CASSDSLAGGNEQFF. The CDR3 nucleotides read TGTGCCAGCAGTGACTCTCTAGCGGGAGGGAATGAGCAGTTCTTC. The rearrangement links TRBV6-4 to TRBJ2-1; 12 nucleotides line up with TRBD2. V was clipped by 0 bases and J by 7 bases; unmatched bases: 1. The CDR3 totals 15 residues. CDR1 and CDR2 (germline): MRHNA, SNTAGT.

For this clone: This is likely a read error, given that the CDR3 carries no conserved phenylalanine or tryptophan at its end. The chain uses TRBV4-1 and TRBJ1-6; no firm D call. The CDR3 sequence is 12 residues long. Germline V gives CDR1 MGHRA, CDR2 YSYEKL. The CDR3 sequence: CASIQVLGPLHL. The CDR3 nucleotides read TGCGCCAGCATCCAAGTCCTGGGTCCCCTCCACCTT.

The rearrangement links TRBV12-3 or TRBV12-4 to TRBJ2-7; D may be TRBD2 (5 bases). V lost 7 bases, J lost 4 bases, and 17 bases lay in between. CDR3 length: 14 residues. This CDR3 is CASIFIGSSYEQYF. The CDR3 bases are TGTGCCAGCATTTTTATTGGGAGCTCGTACGAGCAGTACTTC.

There are many counts of this clone. The chain employs TRBV2 and TRBJ1-1; D is unresolved. CDR1 SNHLY and CDR2 FYNNEI come from the germline V gene. The V end lost 0 bases, the J end lost 5 bases, and 4 bases lay between the germline ends. The CDR3 covers 12 residues. CDR3 residues: CASSEAGTEAFF. The CDR3, as DNA: TGTGCCAGCAGTGAAGCGGGGACTGAAGCTTTCTTT.

Details on this clone: One end of the junction fails to match germline, which may point to a read error. The rearrangement joins TRBV19 to TRBJ2-7, with a weak D call TRBD2 (6 bases). The germline V gene encodes CDR1 LNHDA and CDR2 SQIVND (reference sequence). CDR3 size: 16 residues. The CDR3: CAISTASSVRAYEQYF. The CDR3, as DNA: TGTGCCATTAGTACGGCCTCTAGCGTGAGGGCCTACGAGCAGTACTTC.

Only a few counts were recorded for this clone. This chain's CDR3 is CASTRGQGTDTQYF. Here the CDR3 DNA reads TGCGCCAGCACCAGGGGGCAGGGTACAGATACGCAGTATTTT. The V call is TRBV5-1, the J call TRBJ2-3; 8 bases fit TRBD1. This CDR3 region has 14 residues. Germline assignment: CDR1 SGHRS and CDR2 YFSETQ. J lost 3 bases, V lost 6 bases, and 6 bases had no gene match.

This clone was detected a few times. In this CDR3 the conserved last residue, phenylalanine or tryptophan, is missing, so a read error is likely. This chain connects TRBV6-5 to TRBJ2-7; 11 nucleotides match TRBD2. With V trimmed by 3 bases and J by 5 bases, 6 bases remained unmatched. CDR1 MNHEY and CDR2 SVGAGI come from the germline V gene. This CDR3 spans 15 amino acids. The chain's CDR3 is CASSYTVLAGDEQYL. DNA of the CDR3: TGTGCCAGCAGTTATACGGTACTAGCGGGAGACGAGCAGTACCTC.

The rearrangement links TRBV4-1 to TRBJ1-3; TRBD1 agrees at 7 bases. Trimming at V came to 0 bases and at J to 4 bases, leaving 18 bases not matched to a gene. The CDR3 consists of 20 residues. The germline CDR1 and CDR2 sequences are MGHRA and YSYEKL. The DNA of the CDR3 is TGCGCCAGCAGCCAAGATAGGCAGGGGGTATACCGGGACAAGGGAAACACCATATATTTT. Its protein is CASSQDRQGVYRDKGNTIYF.

Ten or more counts support this clone. The chain has TRBV5-1 and TRBJ2-2; D gene unclear. The germline V gene encodes CDR1 SGHRS and CDR2 YFSETQ. Trimming took off 5 bases at V and 2 bases at J, with 4 bases between the two ends. CDR3 size: 12 residues. The CDR3 sequence is CASRDNTGELFF. CDR3 sequence (DNA): TGCGCCAGCAGGGACAACACCGGGGAGCTGTTTTTT.

The chain links TRBV20-1 to TRBJ2-5; 11 bases line up with TRBD2. Germline assignment: CDR1 DFQATT and CDR2 SNEGSKA (reference sequence). The V and J ends lost 8 bases and 5 bases, in that order; junction bases with no gene match: 19. CDR3 length: 17 residues. The CDR3 sequence: CSLSSWGTSGSGETQYF. CDR3 DNA: TGCAGTTTATCATCCTGGGGTACTAGCGGGAGCGGGGAGACCCAGTACTTC.

At least ten counts were recorded for this clone. The gene calls are TRBV7-8 and TRBJ1-4, with a weak D call TRBD1 (5 bases). V lost 5 bases, J lost 3 bases, and 13 bases lay in between. This CDR3 spans 15 amino acids. CDR1 SGHVS and CDR2 FQNEAQ come from the germline V gene. The CDR3 coding sequence is TGTGCCAGCAGCCTATTCGTGGGGGCTAATGAAAAACTGTTTTTT. As protein: CASSLFVGANEKLFF.

This clone was counted a few times. The chain recombines TRBV28 with TRBJ2-7, with 11 positions matching TRBD2. Per germline, CDR1 MDHEN and CDR2 SYDVKM. V was pared by 1 base and J by 1 base, with 0 bases of the junction left unmatched. The CDR3 covers 15 residues. The CDR3: CASSLSSGGSYEQYF. The CDR3 bases are TGTGCCAGCAGTTTATCTAGCGGGGGGTCCTACGAGCAGTACTTC. The variable domain in full, completed from reference TRBV28 and TRBJ2-7, reads DVKVTQSSRYLVKRTGEKVFLECVQDMDHENMFWYRQDPGLGLRLIYFSYDVKMKEKGDIPEGYSVSREKKERFSLILESASTNQTSMYLCASSLSSGGSYEQYFGPGTRLTVT.

This clone was recorded many times. The rearrangement uses TRBV4-3 and TRBJ2-7; the match to TRBD1 covers 7 bases. The CDR3 is made up of 15 amino acids. Germline V lookup: CDR1 LGHNA, CDR2 YSLEER. J was trimmed by 3 bases and V by 4 bases; bases with no gene match: 9. The CDR3 sequence is CASSRGTATFYEQYF. The CDR3 DNA follows: TGCGCCAGCAGCCGGGGGACAGCAACCTTCTACGAGCAGTACTTC.

This clone was observed at least ten times. V usage is TRBV11-3 and J usage is TRBJ2-3; no reliable D call. V dropped 2 bases and J dropped 11 bases, with 17 bases sitting between them. This CDR3 is 14 amino acids long. The germline V gene encodes CDR1 SGHNT and CDR2 YENEEA. CDR3 residues: CASSLRGGSQQQYF. The DNA of the CDR3 is TGTGCCAGCAGCTTACGCGGCGGCTCCCAACAGCAGTATTTT.

This clone was detected many times. The chain recombines TRBV12-3 or TRBV12-4 with TRBJ1-1; D is ambiguous. CDR3 length: 13 residues. V dropped 2 bases and J dropped 5 bases, with 9 bases sitting between them. CDR3 nucleotide sequence: TGTGCCAGCAGTTTATCTCGGGGAACTGAAGCTTTCTTT. Amino acids: CASSLSRGTEAFF.